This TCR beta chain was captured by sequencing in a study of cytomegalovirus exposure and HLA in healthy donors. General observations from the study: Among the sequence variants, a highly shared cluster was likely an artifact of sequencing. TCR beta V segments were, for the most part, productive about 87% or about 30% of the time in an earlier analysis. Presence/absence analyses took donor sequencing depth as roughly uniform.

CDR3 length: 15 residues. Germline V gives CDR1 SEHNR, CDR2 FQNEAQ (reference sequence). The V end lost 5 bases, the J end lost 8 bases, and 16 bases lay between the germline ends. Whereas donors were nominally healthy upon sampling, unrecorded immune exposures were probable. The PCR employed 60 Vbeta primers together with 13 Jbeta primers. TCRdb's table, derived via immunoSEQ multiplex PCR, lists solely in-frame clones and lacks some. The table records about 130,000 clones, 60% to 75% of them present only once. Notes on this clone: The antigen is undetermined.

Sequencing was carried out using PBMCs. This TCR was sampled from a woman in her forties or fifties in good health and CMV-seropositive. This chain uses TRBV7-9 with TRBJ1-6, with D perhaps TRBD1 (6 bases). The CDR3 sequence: CASSHDRPGYSPLHF. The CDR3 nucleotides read TGTGCCAGCAGCCACGACAGGCCGGGGTATTCACCCCTCCACTTT.